This TCR beta chain was recovered during a study of Ad26.COV2.S vaccination and SARS-CoV-2 variants. Notes on the study in general: Spike-specific TCR breadth ran higher among vaccine recipients than placebo recipients. The TCR breadth and depth analyses may have produced an underestimate of total T cell responses.

Concerning this clone itself: The antigen remains undetermined.

Profiled with immunoSEQ multiplex PCR; TCRdb holds only in-frame clones, not every one. The sample comprises 320,000 or so clones, roughly 90% of which are singletons, and roughly 6% rests with the top ten. V lost 1 base to trimming and J lost 0 bases, with 7 bases between them. Germline CDR1 and CDR2: MGHRA and YSYEKL. The CDR3 totals 15 residues. Treatment here: around 19 received Ad26.COV2.S at low or high dose, single or two shots; roughly five received placebo; per-sample allocation not given. Sampling occurred on day 63 after the first vaccine or placebo injection. This clonotype was obtained from a person between 18 and 59 years old who received the Ad26.COV2.S COVID-19 vaccine or a placebo. V is TRBV4-1 and J is TRBJ1-5; D not certain. Sample: peripheral blood, taken in a trial of Ad26.COV2.S vaccine versus placebo. CDR3 sequence reads: CASSQGAISNQPQHF. In DNA, the CDR3 is TGCGCCAGCAGCCAAGGCGCAATTAGCAATCAGCCCCAGCATTTT.